This passage covers 21 T cell receptor beta chains from one sample sequenced in a study of cytomegalovirus exposure and HLA in healthy donors. PCR amplification relied on 60 Vbeta primers (plus 13 Jbeta primers). Libraries were prepared by immunoSEQ multiplex PCR; TCRdb keeps only in-frame clonotypes and omits some of them. The data show 130,000 to 150,000 clones, with more than 75% seen just once and 3.1% held by the top ten. Sequenced input: PBMCs. All receptors derive from a female donor in good health and CMV-seronegative.

The chain combines TRBV6-5 with TRBJ1-2; D is unclear. The V end was cut by 6 bases, the J end by 1 base, with 15 bases between. This CDR3 comprises 15 residues. CDR1 MNHEY and CDR2 SVGAGI come from the germline V gene. CDR3: CASSSGEPYNYGYTF. The CDR3 nucleotides read TGTGCCAGCAGCTCGGGAGAACCTTATAACTATGGCTACACCTTC.

A few counts support this clone. The genes are TRBV4-1 and TRBJ1-4; 9 bases match TRBD1. The germline CDR1 and CDR2 sequences are MGHRA and YSYEKL. The CDR3 runs 16 residues. Unmatched junction bases numbered 11, after V lost 4 bases and J lost 8 bases. CDR3 region: CASSLNPGTGYEKLFF. CDR3 DNA sequence: TGCGCCAGCAGCCTCAACCCCGGGACAGGGTACGAAAAACTGTTTTTT.

The chain links TRBV28 to TRBJ1-6; no firm D call. The V end lost 6 bases, the J end lost 9 bases, and 18 bases lay between the germline ends. This CDR3 spans 15 amino acids. The germline V gene encodes CDR1 MDHEN and CDR2 SYDVKM. Here the CDR3 DNA reads TGTGCCAGCAGGACCTGGCAGTATGGGCCTTCACCCCTCCACTTT. Amino acids: CASRTWQYGPSPLHF. Using reference TRBV28 and TRBJ1-6 for the parts outside the CDR3, the full variable domain is DVKVTQSSRYLVKRTGEKVFLECVQDMDHENMFWYRQDPGLGLRLIYFSYDVKMKEKGDIPEGYSVSREKKERFSLILESASTNQTSMYLCASRTWQYGPSPLHFGNGTRLTVT.

This chain connects TRBV7-6 to TRBJ1-1; D possibly corresponds to TRBD1 (5 bases). Germline CDR1 and CDR2: SGHVS and FNYEAQ. The length of the CDR3 is 15 residues. Trimming left V 5 bases short and J 1 base short, with 14 bases between. The CDR3 reads CASSLDFQGNTEAFF. The CDR3 coding sequence is TGTGCCAGCAGCCTCGATTTTCAGGGGAACACTGAAGCTTTCTTT.

This clone was seen a single time. The chain couples TRBV28 to TRBJ1-5; no clear D gene. Germline values: CDR1 MDHEN, CDR2 SYDVKM. This CDR3 comprises 18 residues. V lost 3 bases to trimming and J lost 1 base, with 19 bases between them. In DNA form, the CDR3 reads TGTGCCAGCAGTTTCCATCAGCGTAAAGCCCGGAGCAATCAGCCCCAGCATTTT. Translation gives CASSFHQRKARSNQPQHF.

The rearrangement uses TRBV5-4 and TRBJ2-1; D perhaps matches TRBD2 (7 bases). V was trimmed by 3 bases and J by 7 bases, leaving 17 bases between them. The CDR3 totals 15 residues. The germline CDR1 and CDR2 sequences are SGHNT and YYREEE (reference sequence). The DNA of the CDR3 is TGTGCCAGCAGCTGGGGGCGACTAGCTACAAATGAGCAGTTCTTC. Protein: CASSWGRLATNEQFF.

This chain joins TRBV5-4 and TRBJ2-7; 7 nucleotides align to TRBD1. Trimming cost V 6 bases and J 4 bases; bases outside gene matches: 13. The length of the CDR3 is 15 residues. Per germline, CDR1 SGHNT and CDR2 YYREEE (reference sequence). The CDR3: CASTLGTAPLYEQYF. CDR3 DNA: TGTGCCAGCACCCTAGGGACAGCACCTCTTTACGAGCAGTACTTC. Full variable domain (remainder filled in from reference TRBV5-4 and TRBJ2-7): ETGVTQSPTHLIKTRGQQVTLRCSSQSGHNTVSWYQQALGQGPQFIFQYYREEENGRGNFPPRFSGLQFPNYSSELNVNALELDDSALYLCASTLGTAPLYEQYFGPGTRLTVT.

The chain uses TRBV9 and TRBJ2-7, with D possibly TRBD1 on 6 matching bases. The CDR3 extends over 14 amino acids. Germline loops: CDR1 SGDLS, CDR2 YYNGEE. Trimming stripped 0 bases from V and 4 bases from J, with 11 bases between. The CDR3: CASSVGDKLYEQYF. CDR3 DNA sequence: TGTGCCAGCAGCGTAGGGGACAAATTATACGAGCAGTACTTC.

This chain uses TRBV13 with TRBJ2-5; TRBD2 matches at 8 bases. Looked up from germline, CDR1 is PRHDT and CDR2 is FYEKMQ (reference sequence). Trimming removed 4 bases from V and 3 bases from J; junction bases left unmatched: 1. The CDR3 covers 13 residues. CDR3 coding DNA: TGTGCCAGCAGCTCACTAGCGGAAGAGACCCAGTACTTC. This encodes CASSSLAEETQYF.

This clone was picked up one time. The V call is TRBV27, the J call TRBJ2-1; the match to TRBD2 covers 11 bases. Germline trimming cut 6 bases from V and 7 bases from J; bases unmatched to any gene: 8. CDR1 MNHEY and CDR2 SMNVEV come from the germline V gene (reference sequence). The CDR3 is made up of 15 amino acids. CDR3: CASSRRASGRNEQFF. CDR3 bases: TGTGCCAGCAGCCGTCGTGCTAGCGGGAGGAATGAGCAGTTCTTC.

The chain has TRBV7-9 and TRBJ2-2, with D unresolved. V shed 5 bases and J shed 0 bases, with 10 bases lying between them. The CDR3 totals 15 residues. In germline, CDR1 is SEHNR, CDR2 FQNEAQ (reference sequence). DNA for the CDR3: TGTGCCAGCAGCGCGGCAGAACCGAACACCGGGGAGCTGTTTTTT. Amino acids: CASSAAEPNTGELFF.

V is TRBV4-1 and J is TRBJ1-5; 7 positions agree with TRBD1. V lost 1 base, J lost 5 bases, and 5 bases stayed unmatched. The CDR3 totals 15 residues. Germline CDR1 MGHRA, CDR2 YSYEKL. CDR3 bases: TGCGCCAGCAGCCAAGGGCAGGGGGGAGATCAGCCCCAGCATTTT. It yields the protein CASSQGQGGDQPQHF.

The CDR3 DNA sequence: TGTGCCTGGAGTGGTCAGGGGTGGAACTATGGCTACACCTTC. It translates to CAWSGQGWNYGYTF. The chain employs TRBV30 and TRBJ1-2; D perhaps matches TRBD1 (6 bases). V shed 1 base and J shed 2 bases, with 11 bases lying between them. Germline CDR1 GTSNPN, CDR2 SVGIG (reference sequence). The CDR3 covers 14 residues.

In DNA form, the CDR3 reads TGCGCCAGCAGCCCCAGGACTAGCGGGGGGGGCGAGCAGTATTTT. Translating it yields CASSPRTSGGGEQYF. The chain carries TRBV4-3 and TRBJ2-3; 15 positions match TRBD2. Germline lookup yields CDR1 LGHNA and CDR2 YSLEER. This CDR3 comprises 15 residues. J was trimmed by 11 bases and V by 4 bases; bases with no gene match: 7.

The chain joins TRBV2 to TRBJ1-6; 8 bases are shared with TRBD1. Looked up from germline, CDR1 is SNHLY and CDR2 is FYNNEI. J was trimmed by 0 bases and V by 8 bases; bases with no gene match: 12. CDR3 length: 18 amino acids. CDR3: CASCNAGQGSSYNSPLHF. The CDR3 DNA sequence: TGTGCCAGCTGCAATGCCGGACAGGGTAGCTCCTATAATTCACCCCTCCACTTT.

V is TRBV27 and J is TRBJ2-5, with 8 nucleotides matching TRBD1. The closer fit of TRBJ2-7 to the DNA end suggests the J call may be wrong. The CDR3 sequence is 14 residues long. The germline V gene has CDR1 MNHEY and CDR2 SMNVEV (reference sequence). The CDR3 sequence is CASSFRTGFYEQYF. In DNA, the CDR3 is TGTGCCAGCAGTTTTAGGACAGGGTTCTACGAGCAGTACTTC.

The V gene is TRBV10-1, the J gene TRBJ2-6; 11 bases line up with TRBD1. Trimming cost V 7 bases and J 4 bases; bases outside gene matches: 24. Germline assignment: CDR1 WNHNN and CDR2 SYGVQD (reference sequence). This CDR3 is 22 amino acids long. CDR3 protein: CASTPRGSPGQGETMGANVLTF. The CDR3 DNA sequence: TGCGCCAGCACCCCCCGTGGTTCGCCGGGACAGGGGGAAACTATGGGGGCCAACGTCCTGACTTTC.

The genes are TRBV7-2 and TRBJ2-7; the D gene is possibly TRBD2 (7 bases). V was cut by 1 base and J by 0 bases, with 10 bases left in between. Germline loops: CDR1 SGHTA, CDR2 FQGNSA. The CDR3 contains 15 residues. DNA of the CDR3: TGTGCCAGCAGCTTAGTAGGGGGGGTCTCCTACGAGCAGTACTTC. Amino acids: CASSLVGGVSYEQYF. The complete variable domain, with remaining parts taken from reference TRBV7-2 and TRBJ2-7, reads GAGVSQSPSNKVTEKGKDVELRCDPISGHTALYWYRQSLGQGLEFLIYFQGNSAPDKSGLPSDRFSAERTGGSVSTLTIQRTQQEDSAVYLCASSLVGGVSYEQYFGPGTRLTVT.

The chain uses TRBV12-5 and TRBJ1-1; a weak D match, TRBD1 (5 bases). V dropped 7 bases and J dropped 6 bases, with 15 bases sitting between them. Germline lookup yields CDR1 LGHNT and CDR2 FRNRAP. The CDR3 is 13 amino acids. The CDR3, as DNA: TGTGCTAGTGAGATATCAGGGTGGGCTGAAGCTTTCTTT. It specifies CASEISGWAEAFF. Drawing the rest from reference TRBV12-5 and TRBJ1-1, the complete variable domain is DARVTQTPRHKVTEMGQEVTMRCQPILGHNTVFWYRQTMMQGLELLAYFRNRAPLDDSGMPKDRFSAEMPDATLATLKIQPSEPRDSAVYFCASEISGWAEAFFGQGTRLTVV.

The V call is TRBV6-1, the J call TRBJ2-1; 12 nucleotides align to TRBD2. The CDR3 consists of 16 residues. Unmatched junction bases numbered 9, after V lost 4 bases and J lost 8 bases. Germline loops: CDR1 MNHNS, CDR2 SASEGT. CDR3 nucleotides: TGTGCCAGCAGTGGAACCCGGACTAGCGGGAAAGATGAGCAGTTCTTC. As protein: CASSGTRTSGKDEQFF.

As DNA, the CDR3 is TGTGCCAGCAGCGTTGGCCAGGGGGCGAGGGAGACCCAGTACTTC. This translates into CASSVGQGARETQYF. The chain links TRBV9 to TRBJ2-5; TRBD1 matches at 8 bases. After removal of 2 bases from V and 5 bases from J, the junction contained 8 bases not matched to a gene. The germline gives CDR1 SGDLS, CDR2 YYNGEE. This CDR3 is built from 15 residues.